The clone carrying this TCR beta chain was observed a handful of times. Its antigen is currently unknown. This entry belongs to a study of T cells in Graves' hyperthyroidism and ophthalmopathy. Study as a whole: Peripheral blood specimens were obtained at initial diagnosis, prior to any treatment.

Enrolled ophthalmopathy patients presented with a Clinical Activity Score of at least 3, a NOSPECS grade of at least 4, and disease duration under 3 months. Lactation, pregnancy, other autoimmune disease or uncontrolled infection led to exclusion of patients. Study findings and constraints: Using 13 V-J features, a model discriminated ophthalmopathy from stable hyperthyroidism.

The CDR3 is 13 residues long. V was pared by 3 bases and J by 2 bases, with 8 bases between. Germline V CDR1 and CDR2: MDHEN, SYDVKM. TCR beta CDR3 regions were amplified from RNA. TCR CDR3 underwent first-round RT-PCR with the HTBI primer set. Via MiXCR, TCRdb re-called the multiplex PCR reads, giving one row per CDR3 protein. The repertoire holds hundreds of thousands of distinct CDR3 sequences, with about 15% as singletons. The sample was blood. This TCR was recovered from a woman in her forties or fifties with Graves' ophthalmopathy. This sequence joins TRBV28 and TRBJ2-7; D gene unclear. CDR3 sequence: CASSFSETYEQYF. The CDR3 DNA sequence: TGTGCCAGCAGTTTTTCCGAGACCTACGAGCAGTACTTC.